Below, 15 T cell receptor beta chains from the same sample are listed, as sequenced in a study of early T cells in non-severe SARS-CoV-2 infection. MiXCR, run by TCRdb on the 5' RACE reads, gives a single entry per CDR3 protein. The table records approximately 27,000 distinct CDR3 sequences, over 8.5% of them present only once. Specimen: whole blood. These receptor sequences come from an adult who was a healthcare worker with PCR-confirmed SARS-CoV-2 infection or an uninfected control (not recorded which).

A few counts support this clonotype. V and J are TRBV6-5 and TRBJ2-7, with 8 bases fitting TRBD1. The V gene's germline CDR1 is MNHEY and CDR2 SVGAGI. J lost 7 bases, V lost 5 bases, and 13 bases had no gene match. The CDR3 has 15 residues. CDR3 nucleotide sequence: TGTGCCAGCAGTGGGACAGGAGGGGCTATCTTTGAGCAGTACTTC. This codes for CASSGTGGAIFEQYF.

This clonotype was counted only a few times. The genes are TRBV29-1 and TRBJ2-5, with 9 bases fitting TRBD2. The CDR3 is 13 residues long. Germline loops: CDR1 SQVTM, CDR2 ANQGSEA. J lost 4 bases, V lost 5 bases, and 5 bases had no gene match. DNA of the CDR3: TGCAGCGTTCGATCTAGCGGGGTAGAGACCCAGTACTTC. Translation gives CSVRSSGVETQYF.

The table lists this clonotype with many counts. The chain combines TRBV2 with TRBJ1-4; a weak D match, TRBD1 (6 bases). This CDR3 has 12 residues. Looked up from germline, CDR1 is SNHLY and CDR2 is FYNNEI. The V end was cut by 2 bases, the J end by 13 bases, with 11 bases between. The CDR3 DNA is TGTGCCAGCAGTGAATCAGGGGAGAGACTGTTTTTT. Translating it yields CASSESGERLFF.

The CDR3 here is CASSHEETQYF. Here the CDR3 DNA reads TGTGCCAGCAGCCACGAAGAGACCCAGTACTTC. The chain carries TRBV7-9 and TRBJ2-5; no clear D gene. CDR3 length: 11 residues. Germline CDR1 is SEHNR and CDR2 is FQNEAQ (reference sequence). With 5 bases removed from V and 3 bases from J, the gap between germline ends came to 4 bases.

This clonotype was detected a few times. CDR3: CASGLMAYGYTF. The CDR3 region has the DNA TGTGCTAGTGGTTTGATGGCTTATGGCTACACCTTC. J is TRBJ1-2 and V is TRBV12-5; D unresolved. CDR3 length: 12 residues. Trimming removed 2 bases from V and 5 bases from J, with 6 bases in between. Germline values: CDR1 LGHNT, CDR2 FRNRAP.

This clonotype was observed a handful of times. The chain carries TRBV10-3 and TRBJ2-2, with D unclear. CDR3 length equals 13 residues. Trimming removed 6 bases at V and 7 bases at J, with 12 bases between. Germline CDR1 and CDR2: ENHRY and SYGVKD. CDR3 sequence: CAIRGKWDGELFF. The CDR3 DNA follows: TGTGCCATCAGGGGGAAGTGGGACGGGGAGCTGTTTTTT.

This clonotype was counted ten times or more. The CDR3, as DNA: TGTGCCAGCTCACCGCGAGAAGATACGCAGTATTTT. Its translation: CASSPREDTQYF. This chain connects TRBV18 to TRBJ2-3; the D is unclear. Germline CDR1 and CDR2: KGHSH and LQKENI. The CDR3 has 12 residues. The ends were cut back, 3 bases at V and 5 bases at J, with 6 bases in the middle.

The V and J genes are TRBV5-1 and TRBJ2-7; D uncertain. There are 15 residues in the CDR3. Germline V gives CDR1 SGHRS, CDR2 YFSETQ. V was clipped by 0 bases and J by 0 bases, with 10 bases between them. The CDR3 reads CASSLDGRSSYEQYF. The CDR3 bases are TGCGCCAGCAGCTTGGATGGACGCAGCTCCTACGAGCAGTACTTC.

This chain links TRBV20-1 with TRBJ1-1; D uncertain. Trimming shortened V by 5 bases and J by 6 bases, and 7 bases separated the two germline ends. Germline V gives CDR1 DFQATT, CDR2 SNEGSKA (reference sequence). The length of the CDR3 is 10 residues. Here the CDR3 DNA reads TGCAGTGCTCTGAGGGCTGAAGCTTTCTTT. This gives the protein CSALRAEAFF.

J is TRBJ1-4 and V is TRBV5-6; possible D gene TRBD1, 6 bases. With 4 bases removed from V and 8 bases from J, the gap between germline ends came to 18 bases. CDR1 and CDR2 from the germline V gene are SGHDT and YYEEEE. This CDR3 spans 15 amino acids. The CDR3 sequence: CASSTKGHRREKLFF. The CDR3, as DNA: TGTGCCAGCAGCACTAAGGGACACCGAAGGGAAAAACTGTTTTTT.

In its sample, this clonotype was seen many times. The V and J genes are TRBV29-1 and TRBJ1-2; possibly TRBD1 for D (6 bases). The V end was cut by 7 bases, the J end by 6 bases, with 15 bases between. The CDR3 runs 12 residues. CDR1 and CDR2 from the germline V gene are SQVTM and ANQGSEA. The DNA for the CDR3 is TGCAGCGCCCTGACAGGTCTGGATGGCTACACCTTC. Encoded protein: CSALTGLDGYTF.

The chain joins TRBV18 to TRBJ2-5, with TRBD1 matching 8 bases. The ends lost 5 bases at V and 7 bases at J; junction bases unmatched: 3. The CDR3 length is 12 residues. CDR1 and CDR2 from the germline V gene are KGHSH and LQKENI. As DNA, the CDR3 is TGTGCCAGCTCAGAAGACAGGGGGACCCAGTACTTC. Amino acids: CASSEDRGTQYF.

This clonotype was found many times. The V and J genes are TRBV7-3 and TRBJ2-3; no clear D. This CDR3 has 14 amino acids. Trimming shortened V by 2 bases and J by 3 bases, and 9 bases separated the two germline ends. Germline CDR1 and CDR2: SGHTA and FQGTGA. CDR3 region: CASSLDGRTDTQYF. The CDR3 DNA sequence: TGTGCCAGCAGCTTAGACGGACGAACAGATACGCAGTATTTT. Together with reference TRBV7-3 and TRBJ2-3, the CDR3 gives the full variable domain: GAGVSQTPSNKVTEKGKYVELRCDPISGHTALYWYRQSLGQGPEFLIYFQGTGAADDSGLPNDRFFAVRPEGSVSTLKIQRTERGDSAVYLCASSLDGRTDTQYFGPGTRLTVL.

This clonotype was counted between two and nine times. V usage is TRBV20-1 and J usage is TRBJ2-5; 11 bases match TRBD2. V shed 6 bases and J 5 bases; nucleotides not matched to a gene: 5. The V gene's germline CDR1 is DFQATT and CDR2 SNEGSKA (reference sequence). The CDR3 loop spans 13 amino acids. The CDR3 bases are TGCAGTGCGGCTAGCGGGGGGACTGAGACCCAGTACTTC. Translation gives CSAASGGTETQYF.

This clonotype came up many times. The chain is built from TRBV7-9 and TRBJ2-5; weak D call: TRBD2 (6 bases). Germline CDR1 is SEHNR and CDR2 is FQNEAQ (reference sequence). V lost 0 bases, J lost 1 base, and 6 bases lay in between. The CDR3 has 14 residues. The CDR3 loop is CASSLAGGQETQYF. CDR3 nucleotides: TGTGCCAGCAGCTTAGCGGGGGGCCAAGAGACCCAGTACTTC.